The 23 T cell receptor beta chains below were found in one sample sequenced in a study of breast tumors, draining lymph nodes, adjacent tissues. MiXCR was run by TCRdb on the multiplex PCR reads, yielding one entry per CDR3 protein. The sample consists of 12,000 or so distinct CDR3 sequences, about 37% of them appearing once. Sample: breast tumor tissue. Receptor source: a female donor with breast cancer. Some clones in this sample may be carry-over from other donors' samples.

The chain is built from TRBV12-3 or TRBV12-4 and TRBJ2-1; 12 nucleotides align to TRBD2. V was pared by 5 bases and J by 7 bases, with 9 bases of the junction left unmatched. This CDR3 is 16 amino acids long. CDR3 region: CASSQRLAGVWNEQFF. The CDR3 DNA reads as TGTGCCAGCAGTCAGAGACTAGCGGGAGTGTGGAATGAGCAGTTCTTC.

This clonotype was seen repeatedly, ten times or more. V and J are TRBV4-1 and TRBJ1-5; D is unclear. Per germline, CDR1 MGHRA and CDR2 YSYEKL. Trimming stripped 0 bases from V and 1 base from J, with 7 bases between. The CDR3 totals 15 residues. This chain's CDR3 is CASSQDEGSNQPQHF. The DNA of the CDR3 is TGCGCCAGCAGCCAAGATGAGGGCAGCAATCAGCCCCAGCATTTT.

This clonotype has at least ten counts. The chain combines TRBV7-3 with TRBJ2-2; TRBD2 matches at 10 bases. There are 15 residues in the CDR3. Germline values: CDR1 SGHTA, CDR2 FQGTGA. Losses at the gene ends were 4 bases for V and 7 bases for J; bases not matched to a gene: 6. The CDR3 is CASSSPGLANGELFF. The CDR3 DNA is TGTGCCAGCAGCTCCCCGGGACTAGCGAACGGGGAGCTGTTTTTT.

This clonotype is medium-sized by share. The chain combines TRBV6-6 with TRBJ1-4; no clear D. Trimming pared 6 bases from V and 7 bases from J, leaving 9 bases between. Germline CDR1 reads MNHNY; CDR2 reads SVGAGI (reference sequence). This CDR3 has 12 residues. The CDR3 region is CASRGGSEKLFF. CDR3 bases: TGTGCCAGCAGGGGAGGATCTGAAAAACTGTTTTTT.

By sample share, this clonotype is medium-sized (0.01 to 0.1%). This rearrangement joins TRBV27 to TRBJ1-6, with a possible D match to TRBD1 (6 bases). The germline gives CDR1 MNHEY, CDR2 SMNVEV (reference sequence). Between the trimmed V and J ends, which lost 8 bases and 6 bases, there was a span of 8 bases. The CDR3 extends over 12 amino acids. The CDR3 nucleotides are TGTGCCAGCCGGACAGCTAATTCACCCCTCCACTTT. It translates to CASRTANSPLHF.

Concerning this clonotype itself: A much larger clone sits a single nucleotide away, making a read error possible. This sequence joins TRBV27 and TRBJ2-5; 9 bases align to TRBD2. This CDR3 has 15 amino acids. With V trimmed by 5 bases and J by 4 bases, 8 bases remained unmatched. CDR1 is MNHEY, CDR2 SMNVEV, per germline (reference sequence). In nucleotides, the CDR3 is TGTGCCAGCAGTCCCCGGGTTAGCGGGAGAGAGACCCAGTACTTC. Its translation is CASSPRVSGRETQYF.

This sequence joins TRBV29-1 and TRBJ2-5, with 11 bases matching TRBD2. Germline CDR1 SQVTM, CDR2 ANQGSEA. The CDR3 has 16 amino acids. V was pared by 7 bases and J by 5 bases, with 15 bases of the junction left unmatched. CDR3 DNA sequence: TGCAGCGCCGTCCAACCCGGGACTAGCGGACAGGAGACCCAGTACTTC. As protein: CSAVQPGTSGQETQYF.

On this clonotype: It may be a read error: a sequence one base away is much more abundant. CDR3 sequence: CASSFQAGALDRAGANVLTF. The CDR3, as DNA: TGTGCCAGCAGCTTTCAAGCGGGGGCTCTGGATAGGGCTGGGGCCAACGTCCTGACTTTC. V and J are TRBV7-9 and TRBJ2-6, with 8 bases that match TRBD2. Germline V CDR1 and CDR2: SEHNR, FQNEAQ (reference sequence). V trimming: 3 bases; J trimming: 2 bases; junction bases outside the gene matches: 15. The CDR3 consists of 20 residues.

This clonotype showed up many times. The chain carries TRBV11-2 and TRBJ2-1; D is unresolved. The germline V and J ends were trimmed by 1 base and 6 bases, with 4 bases remaining between them. The CDR3 runs 12 residues. Per the germline V gene, CDR1 is SGHAT and CDR2 is FQNNGV. The CDR3 protein is CASSLGTNEQFF. The CDR3 coding sequence is TGTGCCAGCAGCTTAGGGACCAATGAGCAGTTCTTC. The full variable domain, rest sourced from reference TRBV11-2 and TRBJ2-1, is EAGVAQSPRYKIIEKRQSVAFWCNPISGHATLYWYQQILGQGPKLLIQFQNNGVVDDSQLPKDRFSAERLKGVDSTLKIQPAKLEDSAVYLCASSLGTNEQFFGPGTRLTVL.

This clonotype was seen ten or more times. The chain joins TRBV3-1 to TRBJ2-5; 9 positions agree with TRBD2. CDR1 is LGHDT and CDR2 is YNNKEL in the germline V gene (reference sequence). After removal of 3 bases from V and 6 bases from J, the junction contained 11 bases not matched to a gene. This CDR3 is 16 amino acids long. CDR3 region: CASSQTGSGRSKTQYF. CDR3 sequence (DNA): TGTGCCAGCAGCCAGACGGGTAGCGGGAGATCAAAGACCCAGTACTTC.

In the case of this clonotype: This could be a read error, since a much larger clone is one nucleotide away. V and J are TRBV6-2 or TRBV6-3 and TRBJ2-5; TRBD2 is a possible D gene (6 bases). CDR1 and CDR2 (germline): MNHEY, SVGEGT. V lost 8 bases to trimming and J lost 7 bases, with 17 bases between them. The CDR3 is 13 residues long. Here the CDR3 DNA reads TGTGCCAGCGGCTCCAGCGGGTATGGGACCCAGTACTTC. Translation gives CASGSSGYGTQYF.

The rearrangement uses TRBV9 and TRBJ1-1, with 8 bases that match TRBD1. The germline gives CDR1 SGDLS, CDR2 YYNGEE. The CDR3 covers 14 residues. V trimming: 0 bases; J trimming: 7 bases; junction bases outside the gene matches: 5. The CDR3 nucleotides are TGTGCCAGCAGCGTAGAGTCAGGGGGCATTGAAGCTTTCTTT. This encodes CASSVESGGIEAFF.

This clonotype was counted many times. This chain connects TRBV20-1 to TRBJ2-1; TRBD2 matches 9 bases. Germline assignment: CDR1 DFQATT and CDR2 SNEGSKA (reference sequence). The J segment lost 0 bases and the V segment lost 0 bases, leaving 6 bases of the junction unmatched. CDR3 length: 17 amino acids. The CDR3 loop is CSARDRGTSSSYNEQFF. The CDR3, as DNA: TGCAGTGCTAGAGATCGGGGGACTAGCAGCTCCTACAATGAGCAGTTCTTC.

V is TRBV20-1 and J is TRBJ1-2; D ambiguous. Trimming shortened V by 0 bases and J by 4 bases, and 9 bases separated the two germline ends. The germline gives CDR1 DFQATT, CDR2 SNEGSKA (reference sequence). The CDR3 has 13 amino acids. CDR3 nucleotides: TGCAGTGCTAGAGATACCGGGCGCTATGGCTACACCTTC. It specifies CSARDTGRYGYTF.

This clonotype was recorded at least ten times. CDR3 amino acids: CASSPWSQSYNEQFF. For the CDR3, the DNA is TGTGCCAGTAGTCCCTGGTCCCAATCTTACAATGAGCAGTTCTTC. This sequence joins TRBV19 and TRBJ2-1; no definite D call. The CDR3 has 15 amino acids. Trimming left V 5 bases short and J 4 bases short, with 15 bases between. The V gene's germline CDR1 is LNHDA and CDR2 SQIVND (reference sequence).

The V gene is TRBV19, the J gene TRBJ2-3; 9 bases agree with TRBD2. V lost 3 bases and J lost 0; bases outside the gene matches: 16. The CDR3 extends over 20 amino acids. Germline V lookup: CDR1 LNHDA, CDR2 SQIVND (reference sequence). CDR3 loop: CASSIYTGTSRSYSTDTQYF. The CDR3 nucleotides are TGTGCCAGTAGTATTTATACCGGGACTAGCCGAAGTTATAGCACAGATACGCAGTATTTT. Using reference TRBV19 and TRBJ2-3 for the parts outside the CDR3, the full variable domain is DGGITQSPKYLFRKEGQNVTLSCEQNLNHDAMYWYRQDPGQGLRLIYYSQIVNDFQKGDIAEGYSVSREKKESFPLTVTSAQKNPTAFYLCASSIYTGTSRSYSTDTQYFGPGTRLTVL.

This clonotype came up many times. The J gene is TRBJ2-5, the V gene TRBV20-1; D is ambiguous. The germline gives CDR1 DFQATT, CDR2 SNEGSKA (reference sequence). V was clipped by 2 bases and J by 2 bases, with 6 bases between them. CDR3 length: 12 residues. CDR3 sequence: CSARISQETQYF. The CDR3 DNA sequence: TGCAGTGCTAGAATCTCTCAAGAGACCCAGTACTTC.

This clonotype came up many times. The genes are TRBV20-1 and TRBJ2-3; 8 positions agree with TRBD2. Germline assignment: CDR1 DFQATT and CDR2 SNEGSKA (reference sequence). V lost 3 bases and J lost 2; bases outside the gene matches: 1. The length of the CDR3 is 13 residues. CDR3 sequence reads: CSASGGDTDTQYF. For the CDR3, the DNA is TGCAGTGCTAGCGGGGGGGACACAGATACGCAGTATTTT.

The chain employs TRBV7-2 and TRBJ2-3; the match to TRBD2 covers 11 bases. Germline trimming cut 5 bases from V and 3 bases from J; bases unmatched to any gene: 4. The CDR3 extends over 15 amino acids. The V gene's germline CDR1 is SGHTA and CDR2 FQGNSA. The CDR3 sequence: CASSATSGATDTQYF. CDR3 nucleotide sequence: TGTGCCAGCAGCGCGACTAGCGGGGCAACAGATACGCAGTATTTT.

This clonotype is labeled as medium-sized. The chain joins TRBV4-1 to TRBJ2-7; 11 bases map to TRBD2. The CDR3 runs to 15 residues. The germline V gene encodes CDR1 MGHRA and CDR2 YSYEKL. The J segment lost 2 bases and the V segment lost 1 base, leaving 1 base of the junction unmatched. CDR3 nucleotide sequence: TGCGCCAGCAGCCAAGGACTAGCGGGGACCTACGAGCAGTACTTC. This gives the protein CASSQGLAGTYEQYF.

This chain links TRBV7-9 with TRBJ1-1, with unresolved D. The CDR3 is 13 residues long. Trimming removed 0 bases at V and 2 bases at J, with 4 bases between. CDR1 and CDR2 from the germline V gene are SEHNR and FQNEAQ (reference sequence). Here the CDR3 reads CASSLAQNTEAFF. For the CDR3, the DNA is TGTGCCAGCAGCTTAGCCCAAAACACTGAAGCTTTCTTT.

Ten or more counts support this clonotype. J is TRBJ2-7 and V is TRBV28; D gene ambiguous. V lost 6 bases and J lost 6, with 12 bases in between. The germline V gene has CDR1 MDHEN and CDR2 SYDVKM. CDR3 length equals 12 residues. The CDR3, as DNA: TGTGCCAGCAGCCCTGTTTTTGGCGAGCAGTACTTC. Protein: CASSPVFGEQYF.

This clonotype occurred many times. The genes are TRBV5-6 and TRBJ2-3; 13 nucleotides align to TRBD2. CDR1 is SGHDT, CDR2 YYEEEE, per germline. With V trimmed by 4 bases and J by 6 bases, 11 bases remained unmatched. The CDR3 extends over 17 amino acids. The CDR3 protein is CASSTRTSGSLTDTQYF. The CDR3 DNA is TGTGCCAGCAGCACTAGGACTAGCGGGAGTCTAACGGATACGCAGTATTTT.